The 8 T cell receptor beta chains below all came from one sample that was sequenced in a study of patients and donors after allogeneic stem cell transplantation (dated by TCRdb to the early 2020s). Library preparation was by RT-PCR. The data were produced on a NextSeq 550. TCRdb cleaned the public reads at Q25 with fastp, built clones with MiXCR and kept in-frame beta chains. Each CDR3 protein gets just one entry, which takes the most common genes and DNA from the rows behind it. The sample table records 190,000 or so distinct CDR3 sequences; around two fifths of these occur just once. Clones ranked in the top ten supply about 30% of the sample. The sample comprised blood, either unsorted or a sorted T cell fraction (not recorded which). These receptors were collected from a human donor who was either an allogeneic HSCT recipient or a stem cell or donor lymphocyte infusion donor (not recorded which). It is not recorded whose cells these are; they may come from a transplant donor.

The count of this clonotype is one. The chain is built from TRBV18 and TRBJ2-7, with TRBD1 as a possible D gene (6 bases). CDR1 is KGHSH and CDR2 is LQKENI in the germline V gene. Trimming left V 5 bases short and J 6 bases short, with 11 bases between. There are 12 residues in the CDR3. Written as DNA, the CDR3 is TGTGCCAGCTCAGCGGACAGATCCGAGCAGTACTTC. Translation gives CASSADRSEQYF.

There are a few counts of this clonotype. The J gene is TRBJ2-3, the V gene TRBV12-3 or TRBV12-4; 8 bases match TRBD1. With 5 bases clipped from V and 4 bases from J, the junction kept 8 bases outside the gene matches. The CDR3 runs to 15 residues. The CDR3 spells CASSARGQGADTQYF. DNA of the CDR3: TGTGCCAGCAGTGCCAGGGGGCAGGGAGCAGATACGCAGTATTTT.

The gene calls are TRBV29-1 and TRBJ2-7, with D perhaps being TRBD1 or TRBD2 (5 bases each). The CDR3 extends over 14 amino acids. Germline V CDR1 and CDR2: SQVTM, ANQGSEA. The V and J ends lost 7 bases and 1 base respectively, with 17 bases between them. The CDR3 loop reads CSAAGTTGSYEQYF. In nucleotides, the CDR3 is TGCAGCGCCGCCGGGACGACCGGTTCCTACGAGCAGTACTTC.

V gene TRBV12-3 or TRBV12-4 combines with J gene TRBJ2-1, with D possibly TRBD1 on 5 matching bases. CDR3 length: 12 amino acids. Between the trimmed V and J ends, which lost 5 bases and 7 bases, there was a span of 9 bases. CDR3 loop: CASSPRQNEQFF. In DNA, the CDR3 is TGTGCCAGCAGTCCCCGACAGAATGAGCAGTTCTTC.

This clonotype has a handful of counts. CDR3 in amino acids: CASSLETELNTEAFF. CDR3 sequence (DNA): TGTGCCAGCAGTTTAGAGACAGAGCTGAACACTGAAGCTTTCTTT. The rearrangement uses TRBV12-3 or TRBV12-4 and TRBJ1-1; D possibly corresponds to TRBD1 (5 bases). V dropped 1 base and J dropped 0 bases, with 9 bases sitting between them. The CDR3 totals 15 residues.

This chain links TRBV21-1 with TRBJ2-7; the D call of TRBD2 is as the table states it, not checked on the DNA. TRBV21-1 is annotated as a pseudogene. The CDR3 extends over 18 amino acids. The CDR3 spells CASSTVWVLAGGIYEQYF. The CDR3 coding sequence is TGTGCCAGCAGCACGGTCTGGGTTTTAGCGGGAGGGATCTACGAGCAGTACTTC.

The CDR3: CASSPSGSIRTDEQYF. In DNA form, the CDR3 reads TGTGCCAGCAGCCCCAGCGGGAGTATTAGGACGGACGAGCAGTACTTC. The gene calls are TRBV3-1 and TRBJ2-7; 8 bases are a match to TRBD2. Germline V gene sequence: CDR1 LGHDT, CDR2 YNNKEL (reference sequence). J gave up 5 bases and V 4 bases, and 13 bases lay outside the gene matches. The CDR3 loop spans 16 amino acids.

This clonotype has more than one count but fewer than ten. V gene TRBV4-3 combines with J gene TRBJ2-7; 8 nucleotides match TRBD1. J was trimmed by 2 bases and V by 8 bases; bases with no gene match: 2. The germline CDR1 and CDR2 sequences are LGHNA and YSLEER. This CDR3 spans 12 amino acids. The CDR3 DNA reads TGCGCCAGCGAGACAGGGGCCTACGAGCAGTACTTC. It specifies CASETGAYEQYF.